What follows describes a single T cell receptor beta chain. The antigen is undetermined. Per germline, CDR1 MGHDK and CDR2 SYGVNS. CDR3 size: 14 residues. After removal of 2 bases from V and 3 bases from J, the junction contained 2 bases not matched to a gene. The time point denotes: after neoadjuvant nivolumab, at surgical resection. Stage II-IVA oral cavity squamous cell carcinoma was new and untreated by systemic or radiation therapy. Most PBMC samples had around 0.5 ug input DNA in six replicates. The assay was immunoSEQ multiplex PCR, and TCRdb's table has in-frame clones only and misses some. Among about 14,000 clones, 70% to 75% were seen once, and the ten largest hold 2.4%. This entry comes from a study of neoadjuvant anti-PD-1 for oral cavity cancer. As for the study in general: Nivolumab at 3 mg/kg was mostly given biweekly, three to four doses, pre-surgery. Study-level results: Pretreatment Treg/Th17 ratio correlated inversely with post-treatment tumor clonality.

This chain uses TRBV25-1 with TRBJ1-2; 8 positions match TRBD1. The source material was PBMCs, sampled after nivolumab (anti-PD-1) treatment. This clonotype was sampled from a person aged 35-79 years with oral cavity squamous cell carcinoma. The CDR3 loop is CASSEQGAHYGYTF. In DNA, the CDR3 is TGTGCCAGCAGTGAACAGGGGGCCCACTATGGCTACACCTTC.